The 14 T cell receptor beta chains listed next were all sequenced from one sample in a study of tumor-infiltrating lymphocytes in primary liver carcinoma. Extraction of RNA together with DNA used about 18-30 mg of unsorted bulk tissue. Making TCR beta cDNA involved around 540 ng total RNA and a constant-region primer. Library construction for TCR beta comprised three nested multiplex PCR rounds performed with slightly modified ARM-PCR. Researchers ran the first two PCR rounds for approximately 10 cycles each with TRBV1-TRBV30 forward primers and a C-beta reverse primer. TCRdb passed the multiplex PCR reads through MiXCR, listing each CDR3 protein once. The sample contains about 210,000 distinct CDR3 sequences, 70% to 90% of which appear only once. The sequenced sample was tumor tissue from primary liver carcinoma. Receptors were obtained from a man in his forties or fifties with primary liver carcinoma and hepatitis B virus infection.

J is TRBJ2-3 and V is TRBV12-3 or TRBV12-4; D not certain. CDR3 length: 14 residues. V was clipped by 5 bases and J by 0 bases, with 9 bases between them. CDR3 in amino acids: CASSLLLSTDTQYF. CDR3 in DNA: TGTGCCAGCAGTCTATTACTGAGCACAGATACGCAGTATTTT.

Remarks on this clonotype: A junction end diverges from the germline sequence, so it may reflect a read error. The rearrangement joins TRBV12-3 or TRBV12-4 to TRBJ2-3; D is perhaps TRBD2 (5 bases). The CDR3 loop spans 13 amino acids. CDR3 in DNA: TGTGCTAGCAGTTTGAGGCTAGAGGGTACGCTGTATTTT. It codes for CASSLRLEGTLYF.

Points on this clonotype: The CDR3 does not end in the conserved phenylalanine or tryptophan, so this is likely a read error. Because the CDR3's place on the DNA is in doubt, the DNA is left out and the CDR3 is given as listed by TCRdb. J is TRBJ2-7 and V is TRBV5-4; the tabulated D call, TRBD2, remains unverified against the DNA. The CDR3 contains 14 residues when both ends are counted. From germline, CDR1 is SGHNT and CDR2 YYREEE (reference sequence). The CDR3 spells CASSLAGGIHEQYI.

The chain links TRBV30 to TRBJ2-5, with a tentative D call TRBD1 (5 bases). V was cut by 6 bases and J by 5 bases, with 16 bases left in between. The germline gives CDR1 GTSNPN, CDR2 SVGIG (reference sequence). The CDR3 is 13 residues long. CDR3: CACSRGSRETQYF. In DNA, the CDR3 is TGTGCCTGTAGTAGGGGATCACGGGAGACCCAGTACTTC.

The CDR3 DNA is TGCGCCAGCAGCGCCTTTGCAAGGAGCAACACTGAAGCTTTCTTT. Its protein is CASSAFARSNTEAFF. V and J are TRBV5-1 and TRBJ1-1; no firm D call. Trimming took off 4 bases at V and 2 bases at J, with 15 bases between the two ends. The CDR3 is 15 residues long. Germline V CDR1 and CDR2: SGHRS, YFSETQ.

Points on this clonotype: A junction boundary mismatches the germline segment, possibly from a read error. The chain uses TRBV11-2 and TRBJ1-2; no firm D call. From germline, CDR1 is SGHAT and CDR2 FQNNGV. This CDR3 has 16 amino acids. The chain's CDR3 is CASSLDSVAYSSGYIF. In DNA form, the CDR3 reads TGTGCCAGCAGCTTAGATTCGGTAGCCTATTCTTCAGGCTACATCTTC.

This clonotype was seen just once. This may be a read error, as it is one base from a much larger clone. The chain carries TRBV13 and TRBJ2-2; TRBD2 might be the D (6 bases). V dropped 5 bases and J dropped 1 base, with 17 bases sitting between them. In germline, CDR1 is PRHDT, CDR2 FYEKMQ (reference sequence). The CDR3 totals 17 residues. In DNA, the CDR3 is TGTGCCAGCAGCACGTACTATGGGGGGATGAACACCGGGGAGCTGTTTTTT. Translating it yields CASSTYYGGMNTGELFF.

The chain recombines TRBV4-1 with TRBJ2-6; perhaps TRBD1 as D (5 bases). V was pared by 3 bases and J by 4 bases, with 19 bases between. The CDR3 covers 18 residues. CDR1 is MGHRA, CDR2 YSYEKL, per germline. In DNA form, the CDR3 reads TGCGCCAGCAGCCAGGTCCGCACAGGCCGCTCAGGGGCCAACGTCCTGACTTTC. Translating it yields CASSQVRTGRSGANVLTF.

Notes on this clonotype: One junction end does not reproduce the germline sequence, and a read error may be involved. The chain couples TRBV11-1 to TRBJ2-3; either TRBD1 or TRBD2 may supply D (5 bases each). The germline gives CDR1 SGHAT, CDR2 FQDESV (reference sequence). The CDR3 contains 19 residues. The CDR3 DNA follows: TGTGCCAACAGCTCTGGGGGAAGCTCTGTTGGAGCTCACACAGATACGCAGTATTTT. Translating it yields CANSSGGSSVGAHTDTQYF.

This clonotype was detected ten times or more. V and J are TRBV10-3 and TRBJ1-5; D is ambiguous. Germline V gene lookup returns CDR1 ENHRY and CDR2 SYGVKD. The CDR3 has 15 amino acids. The V and J ends lost 6 bases and 7 bases respectively, with 19 bases between them. CDR3 nucleotide sequence: TGTGCCATCAGCCCGAACAAAGGAGGGCAACAGCCCCAGCATTTT. This sequence encodes CAISPNKGGQQPQHF.

Worth noting for this clonotype: A read error may produce the germline difference seen at one junction end. The gene calls are TRBV29-1 and TRBJ1-2; D is ambiguous. Germline V gene lookup returns CDR1 SQVTM and CDR2 ANQGSEA. This CDR3 has 12 amino acids. The CDR3 sequence: CSGGGLNYGYIF. The CDR3 DNA follows: TGCAGCGGGGGAGGATTAAACTATGGCTACATCTTC.

A note on this clonotype: Sequence at one end of the junction differs from germline and may be a read error. V usage is TRBV11-2 and J usage is TRBJ2-1; 7 bases are shared with TRBD2. Germline values: CDR1 SGHAT, CDR2 FQNNGV. This CDR3 is built from 15 residues. The CDR3 loop is CANSFSGPLDNKQFF. As DNA, the CDR3 is TGTGCCAACAGTTTTAGCGGGCCACTCGACAATAAGCAGTTCTTC. The complete variable domain, with remaining parts taken from reference TRBV11-2 and TRBJ2-1, reads EAGVAQSPRYKIIEKRQSVAFWCNPISGHATLYWYQQILGQGPKLLIQFQNNGVVDDSQLPKDRFSAERLKGVDSTLKIQPAKLEDSAVYLCANSFSGPLDNKQFFGPGTRLTVL.

As to this clonotype: A junction boundary mismatches the germline segment, possibly from a read error. The V and J genes are TRBV18 and TRBJ1-5; D gene unclear. The CDR3 loop spans 14 amino acids. Germline loops: CDR1 KGHSH, CDR2 LQKENI. The CDR3 nucleotides are TGTGCCAGCTCCCGTGAGTTTAGCAATAAGCCCCAGCATTTT. This sequence encodes CASSREFSNKPQHF.

This clonotype was counted many times. This rearrangement joins TRBV12-3 or TRBV12-4 to TRBJ2-3; D possibly corresponds to TRBD2 (6 bases). V was pared by 7 bases and J by 4 bases, with 18 bases between. The CDR3 consists of 15 residues. The DNA of the CDR3 is TGTGCCAGCACCCCTAGTCGGGGGATGGCAGATACGCAGTATTTT. Protein: CASTPSRGMADTQYF.